The 25 T cell receptor beta chains reported below all come from one sample, sequenced in a study of radiotherapy plus CTLA-4 blockade in lung cancer. Here immunoSEQ multiplex PCR was the method, and the copy in TCRdb shows in-frame clones only, minus some. The repertoire holds fewer than 40,000 clones, with about 70% as singletons. Specimen: peripheral blood, collected from a patient treated with radiotherapy plus ipilimumab. The receptors stem from a human donor with non-small cell lung cancer whose response to radiotherapy plus ipilimumab could not be evaluated.

The chain is built from TRBV18 and TRBJ2-1, with D possibly TRBD2 on 5 matching bases. CDR1 and CDR2 (germline): KGHSH, LQKENI. The CDR3 covers 15 residues. The V gene lost 3 bases and the J gene lost 2 bases, with 11 bases spanning the gap. CDR3 residues: CASSPQRDAYNEQFF. The DNA of the CDR3 is TGTGCCAGCTCACCCCAACGGGATGCCTACAATGAGCAGTTCTTC.

CDR3 protein: CASSTGTGYNEQFF. The DNA for the CDR3 is TGTGCCAGCAGCACCGGGACAGGCTACAATGAGCAGTTCTTC. The V and J genes are TRBV7-6 and TRBJ2-1; 8 nucleotides line up with TRBD1. The CDR3 consists of 14 residues. CDR1 SGHVS and CDR2 FNYEAQ come from the germline V gene. J was trimmed by 3 bases and V by 5 bases; bases with no gene match: 3.

The chain uses TRBV6-5 and TRBJ2-7, with 11 bases that match TRBD2. Germline CDR1 is MNHEY and CDR2 is SVGAGI. Trimming removed 6 bases from V and 3 bases from J; junction bases left unmatched: 7. This CDR3 has 15 amino acids. The DNA for the CDR3 is TGTGCCAGCAGATCGACCGGGACTAGCGGCTACGAGCAGTACTTC. Its protein product is CASRSTGTSGYEQYF.

The chain combines TRBV10-3 with TRBJ2-7, with 12 nucleotides matching TRBD2. Germline-derived CDR1 and CDR2 are ENHRY and SYGVKD. CDR3 length: 16 amino acids. The V gene end was trimmed by 4 bases and the J gene end by 2 bases; junction bases not matched to a gene: 6. The CDR3 nucleotides read TGTGCCATCAGTGTCGCTAGCGGGAGGGTCCCCTACGAGCAGTACTTC. Translation gives CAISVASGRVPYEQYF.

This clone came up once. The rearrangement links TRBV4-1 to TRBJ1-5; TRBD1 matches 7 bases. The CDR3 consists of 14 residues. Germline trimming cut 1 base from V and 7 bases from J; bases unmatched to any gene: 4. Germline loops: CDR1 MGHRA, CDR2 YSYEKL. The CDR3 loop is CASSQAPQGQPQHF. The CDR3 coding sequence is TGCGCCAGCAGCCAAGCCCCACAGGGGCAGCCCCAGCATTTT.

This clone occurred a few times. The genes are TRBV11-2 and TRBJ1-1; 11 bases are a match to TRBD1. The CDR3 has 16 amino acids. The trim removed 4 bases at V and 5 bases at J, leaving 9 bases unmatched. Germline values: CDR1 SGHAT, CDR2 FQNNGV. This chain's CDR3 is CASSSRTGGAGTEAFF. As DNA, the CDR3 is TGTGCCAGCAGCTCCCGGACAGGGGGCGCTGGTACTGAAGCTTTCTTT.

V and J are TRBV5-4 and TRBJ1-2; possible D gene TRBD1, 6 bases. CDR1 is SGHNT, CDR2 YYREEE, per germline (reference sequence). There are 17 residues in the CDR3. The V and J ends lost 4 bases and 4 bases respectively, with 23 bases between them. CDR3 sequence: CASSLGGAQGGGYGYTF. The DNA for the CDR3 is TGTGCCAGCAGCCTTGGGGGGGCCCAAGGGGGTGGCTATGGCTACACCTTC. Full variable domain (remainder filled in from reference TRBV5-4 and TRBJ1-2): ETGVTQSPTHLIKTRGQQVTLRCSSQSGHNTVSWYQQALGQGPQFIFQYYREEENGRGNFPPRFSGLQFPNYSSELNVNALELDDSALYLCASSLGGAQGGGYGYTFGSGTRLTVV.

The gene calls are TRBV6-5 and TRBJ2-3, with 9 bases identical to TRBD2. The CDR3 consists of 15 residues. The junction had 5 bases not matched to a gene; V was cut back by 5 bases and J by 2 bases. Germline values: CDR1 MNHEY, CDR2 SVGAGI. CDR3 nucleotide sequence: TGTGCCAGCAGTCAACTAGCGGGCAACACAGATACGCAGTATTTT. Translating it yields CASSQLAGNTDTQYF.

J is TRBJ2-5 and V is TRBV18, with 8 bases aligning to TRBD2. The end of the DNA is better explained by TRBJ2-7, so the J call may be wrong. Germline-derived CDR1 and CDR2 are KGHSH and LQKENI. There are 15 residues in the CDR3. CDR3 sequence: CASSPSGGSSYEQYF. In DNA, the CDR3 is TGTGCCAGCTCACCTTCGGGGGGGAGCTCCTACGAGCAGTACTTC.

The chain employs TRBV27 and TRBJ2-3; 9 bases align to TRBD2. Trimming removed 1 base from V and 2 bases from J; junction bases left unmatched: 4. CDR1 is MNHEY, CDR2 SMNVEV, per germline (reference sequence). The CDR3 sequence is 16 residues long. CDR3 in amino acids: CASSLYSGSSTDTQYF. The CDR3 DNA follows: TGTGCCAGCAGTTTATATAGCGGGAGCTCCACAGATACGCAGTATTTT.

In the case of this clone: One end of the junction varies from germline; a read error may be responsible. The chain combines TRBV6-1 with TRBJ2-7, with 8 bases lining up with TRBD2. Germline V gene sequence: CDR1 MNHNS, CDR2 SASEGT. This CDR3 has 14 residues. CDR3 region: CAISASGSLSEQYF. The CDR3 DNA sequence: TGTGCCATCAGTGCGAGCGGGAGTCTCTCCGAGCAGTACTTC.

For the CDR3, the DNA is TGCGCCAGCAGCCTCGATCGCAGTCACACAGATACGCAGTATTTT. Its translation: CASSLDRSHTDTQYF. The chain uses TRBV4-1 and TRBJ2-3; no clear D. Trimming took off 4 bases at V and 2 bases at J, with 13 bases between the two ends. This CDR3 contains 15 residues. In germline, CDR1 is MGHRA, CDR2 YSYEKL.

This clone has more than one count but fewer than ten. This sequence joins TRBV7-2 and TRBJ2-1; 7 bases map to TRBD1. The CDR3 consists of 16 residues. CDR1 and CDR2 (germline): SGHTA, FQGNSA. With 0 bases clipped from V and 3 bases from J, the junction kept 5 bases outside the gene matches. CDR3 in amino acids: CASSLAQAGGYNEQFF. CDR3 DNA: TGTGCCAGCAGCTTAGCGCAGGCAGGGGGCTACAATGAGCAGTTCTTC.

The genes are TRBV27 and TRBJ1-1, with D unclear. The CDR3 length is 11 residues. V gave up 10 bases and J gave up 1 base, with 7 bases separating them. Germline values: CDR1 MNHEY, CDR2 SMNVEV (reference sequence). Here the CDR3 DNA reads TGTGCCACACAGACGAACACTGAAGCTTTCTTT. The encoded protein is CATQTNTEAFF.

The chain employs TRBV7-4 and TRBJ2-7; 11 bases are shared with TRBD2. This CDR3 region has 15 residues. The trim removed 6 bases at V and 4 bases at J, leaving 8 bases unmatched. Germline V CDR1 and CDR2: SGHVT, SQSDAQ. The CDR3 sequence: CASRPTGTSGYEQYF. As DNA, the CDR3 is TGTGCCAGCAGGCCTACCGGGACTAGCGGATACGAGCAGTACTTC. Looking up the rest from reference TRBV7-4 and TRBJ2-7 gives the full variable domain: GAGVSQSPRYKVAKRGRDVALRCDSISGHVTLYWYRQTLGQGSEVLTYSQSDAQRDKSGRPSGRFSAERPERSVSTLKIQRTEQGDSAVYLCASRPTGTSGYEQYFGPGTRLTVT.

The chain links TRBV27 to TRBJ2-7; 8 nucleotides align to TRBD1. The germline gives CDR1 MNHEY, CDR2 SMNVEV (reference sequence). Trimming at V came to 0 bases and at J to 4 bases, leaving 5 bases not matched to a gene. The CDR3 covers 15 residues. As DNA, the CDR3 is TGTGCCAGCAGTTTATCGATCGGACAGGGTTACGAGCAGTACTTC. Translated: CASSLSIGQGYEQYF.

This clone was detected once. The gene calls are TRBV7-9 and TRBJ2-1; 9 bases line up with TRBD2. The germline gives CDR1 SEHNR, CDR2 FQNEAQ (reference sequence). The CDR3 is 18 residues long. Germline trimming cut 5 bases from V and 2 bases from J; bases unmatched to any gene: 13. The CDR3 is CASSPGSISGGAYNEQFF. For the CDR3, the DNA is TGTGCCAGCAGCCCAGGATCAATTAGCGGGGGAGCCTACAATGAGCAGTTCTTC.

This clone was observed a few times. The rearrangement links TRBV5-4 to TRBJ1-5, with D uncertain. Trimming took 1 base from V and 2 from J, leaving 10 bases between them. The CDR3 is 15 amino acids. The germline V gene has CDR1 SGHNT and CDR2 YYREEE (reference sequence). In nucleotides, the CDR3 is TGTGCCAGCAGCTTGAGAGTTAGTGGCAATCAGCCCCAGCATTTT. Translation: CASSLRVSGNQPQHF.

The genes are TRBV6-5 and TRBJ2-2, with D possibly matching TRBD1 (5 bases). The V gene lost 4 bases and the J gene lost 7 bases, with 16 bases spanning the gap. The CDR3 spans 15 residues. Germline lookup yields CDR1 MNHEY and CDR2 SVGAGI. CDR3 sequence reads: CASSSALKRGGELFF. CDR3 DNA: TGTGCCAGCAGTTCCGCCCTAAAAAGGGGCGGGGAGCTGTTTTTT.

The rearrangement uses TRBV2 and TRBJ2-7, with D unclear. In germline, CDR1 is SNHLY, CDR2 FYNNEI. The CDR3 covers 11 residues. V shed 4 bases and J shed 3 bases, with 4 bases lying between them. This chain's CDR3 is CASSVHYEQYF. CDR3 DNA: TGTGCCAGCAGTGTCCACTACGAGCAGTACTTC.

The CDR3: CASSQLMTGASANEQFF. The CDR3 DNA follows: TGTGCCAGCAGCCAACTTATGACAGGGGCCTCCGCCAATGAGCAGTTCTTC. This sequence joins TRBV4-2 and TRBJ2-1; 8 bases match TRBD1. The germline V gene encodes CDR1 LGHNA and CDR2 YNFKEQ. This CDR3 is 17 amino acids long. V gave up 2 bases and J gave up 6 bases; unmatched junction bases: 12.

The chain carries TRBV6-1 and TRBJ1-1, with unresolved D. The CDR3 has 13 amino acids. The ends were cut back, 6 bases at V and 3 bases at J, with 11 bases in the middle. Germline values: CDR1 MNHNS, CDR2 SASEGT. This CDR3 reads CASSRIADTEAFF. The CDR3, as DNA: TGTGCCAGCAGCCGAATAGCGGACACTGAAGCTTTCTTT.

The chain is built from TRBV7-3 and TRBJ2-5; D is perhaps TRBD2 (5 bases). This CDR3 is 14 amino acids long. V was trimmed by 0 bases and J by 7 bases, leaving 12 bases between them. The germline V gene has CDR1 SGHTA and CDR2 FQGTGA. The CDR3 protein is CASSLTGGEGTQYF. CDR3 sequence (DNA): TGTGCCAGCAGCTTAACTGGAGGTGAGGGGACCCAGTACTTC.

The gene calls are TRBV10-3 and TRBJ2-4, with no clear D. V lost 4 bases to trimming and J lost 1 base, with 11 bases between them. Germline assignment: CDR1 ENHRY and CDR2 SYGVKD. This CDR3 is 15 amino acids long. The CDR3 coding sequence is TGTGCCATCAGTGGATCCAATCAGGCCAAAAACATTCAGTACTTC. Protein product: CAISGSNQAKNIQYF.

This chain joins TRBV29-1 and TRBJ2-3; 8 nucleotides match TRBD2. The CDR3 length is 14 residues. Germline V gives CDR1 SQVTM, CDR2 ANQGSEA. After removal of 7 bases from V and 3 bases from J, the junction contained 9 bases not matched to a gene. CDR3 nucleotide sequence: TGCAGCGCTGTAGCGGGAATACGAACAGATACGCAGTATTTT. Encoded protein: CSAVAGIRTDTQYF.